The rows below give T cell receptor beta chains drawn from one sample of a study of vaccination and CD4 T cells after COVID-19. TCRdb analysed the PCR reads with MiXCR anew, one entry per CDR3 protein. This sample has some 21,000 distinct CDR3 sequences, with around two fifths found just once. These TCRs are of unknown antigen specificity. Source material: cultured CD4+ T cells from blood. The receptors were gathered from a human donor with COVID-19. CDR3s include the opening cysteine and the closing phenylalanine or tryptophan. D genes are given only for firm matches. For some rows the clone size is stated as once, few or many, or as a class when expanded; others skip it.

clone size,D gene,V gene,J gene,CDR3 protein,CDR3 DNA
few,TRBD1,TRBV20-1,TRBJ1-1,CSAIHRGMDTEAFF,TGCAGTGCTATACACAGGGGAATGGACACTGAAGCTTTCTTT
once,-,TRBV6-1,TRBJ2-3,CVSSVRSDTQYF,TGTGTCAGCAGTGTTCGGTCAGATACGCAGTATTTT
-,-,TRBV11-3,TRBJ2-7,CASSSLTGFYEQYF,TGTGCCAGCAGCTCCCTGACGGGGTTCTACGAGCAGTACTTC
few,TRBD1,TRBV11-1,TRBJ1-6,CASSSPKGTQGTRSPLHF,TGTGCCAGCAGCTCCCCAAAGGGGACACAGGGGACCCGTTCACCCCTCCACTTT
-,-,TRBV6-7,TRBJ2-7,CEIGFSYEQYF,TGTGAGATTGGTTTTTCCTACGAGCAGTACTTC
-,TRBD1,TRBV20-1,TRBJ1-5,CSARAKTGVPNQPQHF,TGCAGTGCTAGAGCTAAAACAGGGGTTCCCAATCAGCCCCAGCATTTT
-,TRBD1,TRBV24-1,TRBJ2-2,CATSDWTGAGTGELFF,TGTGCCACCAGTGATTGGACAGGGGCTGGTACCGGGGAGCTGTTTTTT
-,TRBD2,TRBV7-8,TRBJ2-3,CASSNGLAGTQYF,TGTGCCAGCAGCAACGGACTAGCTGGTACGCAGTATTTT
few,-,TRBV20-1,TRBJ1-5,CSAPASGGQPQHF,TGCAGTGCTCCTGCGAGTGGGGGTCAGCCCCAGCATTTT
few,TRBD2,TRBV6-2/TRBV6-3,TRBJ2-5,CASTMASGQETQYF,TGTGCCAGCACGATGGCTAGCGGACAAGAGACCCAGTACTTC
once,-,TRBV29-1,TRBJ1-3,CSVAQSSGNTIYF,TGCAGCGTTGCGCAGAGCTCTGGAAACACCATATATTTT
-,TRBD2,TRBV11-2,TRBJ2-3,CASSLDSAGGTDTQYF,TGTGCCAGCAGCTTAGACAGTGCGGGGGGCACAGATACGCAGTATTTT
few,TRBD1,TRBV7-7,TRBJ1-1,CASSPVDRGMNTEAFF,TGTGCTAGCAGCCCTGTGGACAGGGGGATGAACACTGAAGCTTTCTTT
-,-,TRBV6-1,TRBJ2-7,CASAAGLGEQYF,TGTGCCAGCGCGGCCGGCCTAGGTGAGCAGTACTTC
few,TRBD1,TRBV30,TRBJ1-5,CAWTPGGTENQPQHF,TGTGCCTGGACCCCGGGAGGGACAGAAAATCAGCCCCAGCATTTT
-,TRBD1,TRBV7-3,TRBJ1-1,CASSLNGQGVGKAFF,TGTGCCAGCAGCTTAAACGGACAGGGAGTGGGCAAAGCTTTCTTT
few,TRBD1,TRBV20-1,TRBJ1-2,CSARELPGQVLYGYTF,TGCAGTGCTAGGGAGTTGCCGGGACAGGTACTTTATGGCTACACCTTC
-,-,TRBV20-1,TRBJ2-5,CSARTVQETQYF,TGCAGTGCACGGACTGTCCAAGAGACCCAGTACTTC
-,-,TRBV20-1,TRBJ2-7,CSASGTGAHYEQYF,TGCAGTGCTAGTGGCACCGGGGCCCATTACGAGCAGTACTTC
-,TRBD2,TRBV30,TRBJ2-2,CAWSPPGVAGVNTGELFF,TGTGCCTGGAGTCCCCCGGGGGTAGCGGGGGTCAACACCGGGGAGCTGTTTTTT
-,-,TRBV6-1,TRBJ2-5,CASSEEGGAQETQYF,TGTGCCAGCAGTGAAGAGGGGGGGGCCCAAGAGACCCAGTACTTC
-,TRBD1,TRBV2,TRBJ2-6,CASSPDRAMTGANVLTF,TGTGCCAGCAGTCCGGACAGGGCTATGACTGGGGCCAACGTCCTGACTTTC
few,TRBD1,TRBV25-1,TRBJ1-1,CASSLTTGATEAFF,TGTGCCAGCAGTCTAACAACAGGGGCCACTGAAGCTTTCTTT
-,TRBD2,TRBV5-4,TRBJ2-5,CASSFPGLAGGSQETQYF,TGTGCCAGCAGCTTTCCCGGACTAGCGGGGGGCTCACAAGAGACCCAGTACTTC
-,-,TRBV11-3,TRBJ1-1,CASSLGRGSAEAFF,TGTGCCAGCAGCTTAGGGCGGGGGAGCGCTGAAGCTTTCTTT
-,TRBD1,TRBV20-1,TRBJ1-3,CSATGQVGGNTIYF,TGCAGTGCTACCGGACAGGTGGGAGGAAACACCATATATTTT
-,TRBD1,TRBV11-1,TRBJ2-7,CASSPRQGPYEQYF,TGTGCCAGCAGCCCCCGACAGGGCCCCTACGAGCAGTACTTC
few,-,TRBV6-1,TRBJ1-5,CASSEWDNRGDQPQHF,TGTGCCAGCAGTGAATGGGACAACCGGGGCGATCAGCCCCAGCATTTT
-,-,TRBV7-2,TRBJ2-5,CASSRPGHLQETQYF,TGTGCCAGCAGCCGCCCGGGACACCTTCAAGAGACCCAGTACTTC
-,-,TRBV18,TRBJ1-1,CASSRWQEPNTEAFF,TGTGCCAGCTCACGCTGGCAGGAGCCGAACACTGAAGCTTTCTTT
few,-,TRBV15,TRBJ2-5,CATSRDRARGETQYF,TGTGCCACCAGCAGAGATCGGGCCCGAGGGGAGACCCAGTACTTC
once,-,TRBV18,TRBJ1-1,CASSPRPEGTEAFF,TGTGCCAGCTCACCCCGGCCTGAGGGCACTGAAGCTTTCTTT
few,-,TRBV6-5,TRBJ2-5,CASSYLLGKQETQYF,TGTGCCAGCAGTTACCTCCTCGGGAAGCAAGAGACCCAGTACTTC
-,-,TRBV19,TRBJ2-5,CASSIDTKTQYF,TGTGCCAGTAGTATAGATACAAAGACCCAGTACTTC
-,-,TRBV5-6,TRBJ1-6,CASSLAGGAGMNSPLHF,TGTGCCAGCAGCTTGGCCGGGGGTGCGGGCATGAATTCACCCCTCCACTTT
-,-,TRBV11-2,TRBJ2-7,CASSTGTALGEQYF,TGTGCCAGCAGCACAGGGACCGCCTTGGGTGAGCAGTACTTC